This paragraph covers one T cell receptor (beta chain) sequence. This specimen belongs to a study of control samples from healthy donors and cancer patients. The protocol was immunoSEQ multiplex PCR, while the TCRdb copy is restricted to in-frame clones and leaves out a portion. This table has some 220,000 clones, around 94% appearing once. This sequence originates from a man aged 50-60 years in good health. Sequencing was performed on blood.

The CDR3 spells CASSLRPGTGTEGYTF. The CDR3, as DNA: TGTGCCAGTAGTCTACGTCCCGGGACAGGGACTGAAGGCTACACCTTC. This rearrangement joins TRBV19 to TRBJ1-2, with TRBD1 matching 9 bases. The CDR3 has 16 residues. Per the germline V gene, CDR1 is LNHDA and CDR2 is SQIVND (reference sequence). V lost 5 bases and J lost 8; bases outside the gene matches: 15.